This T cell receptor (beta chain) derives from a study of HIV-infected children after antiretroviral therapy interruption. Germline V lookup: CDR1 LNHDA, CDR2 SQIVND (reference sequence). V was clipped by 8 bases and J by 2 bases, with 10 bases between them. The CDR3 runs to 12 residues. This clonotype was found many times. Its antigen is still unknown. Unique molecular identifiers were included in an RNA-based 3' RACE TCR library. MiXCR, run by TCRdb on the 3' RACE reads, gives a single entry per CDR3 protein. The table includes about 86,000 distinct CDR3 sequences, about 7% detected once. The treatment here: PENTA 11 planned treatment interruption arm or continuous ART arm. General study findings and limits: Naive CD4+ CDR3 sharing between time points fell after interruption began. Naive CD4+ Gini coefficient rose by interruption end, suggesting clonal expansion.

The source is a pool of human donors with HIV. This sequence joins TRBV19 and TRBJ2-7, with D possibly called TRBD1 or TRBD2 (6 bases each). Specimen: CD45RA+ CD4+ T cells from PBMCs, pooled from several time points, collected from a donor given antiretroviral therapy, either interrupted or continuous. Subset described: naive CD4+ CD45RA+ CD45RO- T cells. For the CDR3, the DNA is TGTGCCAGTCGCGGGACACCCTACGAGCAGTACTTC. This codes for CASRGTPYEQYF.